The following is a TCR beta chain sequence with its context. In germline, CDR1 is SGHRS, CDR2 YFSETQ. The length of the CDR3 is 15 residues. The V segment lost 4 bases and the J segment 3 bases; nucleotides outside the gene matches: 5. With constant-segment primers, 5'RACE yielded cDNA libraries of TCR alpha and TCR beta that carried sample barcodes and UMIs. TCRdb fed the 5' RACE reads into MiXCR, producing one record per CDR3 protein. The sample shows about 470,000 distinct CDR3 sequences, roughly 23% of them seen only once. This sample stems from a study of T-cell memory formation after mild COVID-19.

The sequence derives from an adult woman who had mild COVID-19 (a few samples of this study predate the infection). Cell type and time point are not known. Material: PBMCs or a T cell subset sorted from them (not recorded which). The chain combines TRBV5-1 with TRBJ2-1; 9 bases align to TRBD2. CDR3 in DNA: TGCGCCAGCAGCATTGGGCGGGGGGGCTACAATGAGCAGTTCTTC. It yields the protein CASSIGRGGYNEQFF.